Below, 13 T cell receptor beta chains from the same sample are listed, as sequenced in a study of blood T cell repertoires in COVID-19. Sequencing used immunoSEQ multiplex PCR; TCRdb keeps in-frame clones, though not all of them. The data contain 90,000 to 150,000 clones, 85% of them singletons. Sequenced: peripheral blood. The receptors originated from a man older than 75 with acute or convalescent COVID-19.

This chain connects TRBV10-3 to TRBJ1-1; 8 bases are a match to TRBD1. The CDR3 loop spans 14 amino acids. Germline V gene lookup returns CDR1 ENHRY and CDR2 SYGVKD. With V trimmed by 7 bases and J by 2 bases, 6 bases remained unmatched. The CDR3 reads CAITRGQGNTEAFF. DNA of the CDR3: TGTGCCATCACTCGAGGACAGGGTAACACTGAAGCTTTCTTT.

The gene calls are TRBV9 and TRBJ1-2; TRBD1 matches 11 bases. V shed 4 bases, J shed 5 bases, and the junction held 10 bases outside the gene matches. Germline CDR1 and CDR2: SGDLS and YYNGEE. The CDR3 sequence is 16 residues long. The DNA of the CDR3 is TGTGCCAGCAGCTCCACACCGGGACAGGGGGTATATGGCTACACCTTC. Its translation is CASSSTPGQGVYGYTF.

This clone was found once. The CDR3 DNA is TGTGCCAGCAGTAACGGGGGACAGTTTAGCAATCAGCCCCAGCATTTT. Its protein is CASSNGGQFSNQPQHF. This rearrangement joins TRBV2 to TRBJ1-5; 7 nucleotides agree with TRBD1. CDR1 SNHLY and CDR2 FYNNEI come from the germline V gene. V was clipped by 5 bases and J by 0 bases; unmatched bases: 7. CDR3 length: 16 residues.

The rearrangement joins TRBV4-1 to TRBJ2-3, with a tentative D call TRBD1 (5 bases). Per germline, CDR1 MGHRA and CDR2 YSYEKL. The CDR3 is 15 amino acids. V lost 1 base, J lost 5 bases, and 13 bases lay in between. The CDR3 region has the DNA TGCGCCAGCAGCCAAGGGAAACAGGCGAAAGATACGCAGTATTTT. It is translated as CASSQGKQAKDTQYF.

This chain connects TRBV7-9 to TRBJ1-1; D unclear. Deletions cut 3 bases from V and 6 bases from J, with 20 bases between. The CDR3 consists of 16 residues. Germline CDR1 reads SEHNR; CDR2 reads FQNEAQ (reference sequence). Here the CDR3 DNA reads TGTGCCAGCAGCTTTAGTGTCGGCCCAGAGCGAGCTGAAGCTTTCTTT. The encoded protein is CASSFSVGPERAEAFF.

This chain connects TRBV11-2 to TRBJ2-6, with D maybe TRBD1 (6 bases). The CDR3 runs to 15 residues. Germline CDR1 is SGHAT and CDR2 is FQNNGV. Deletions cut 5 bases from V and 2 bases from J, with 10 bases between. The CDR3 region is CASSINRAGANVLTF. As DNA, the CDR3 is TGTGCCAGCAGCATCAACAGGGCTGGGGCCAACGTCCTGACTTTC.

The CDR3 DNA reads TGCGCCAGCAGCGCTGGACTAGCGGGAGGGCCTAGCACCGGGGAGCTGTTTTTT. Its translation: CASSAGLAGGPSTGELFF. This chain connects TRBV5-1 to TRBJ2-2, with 15 positions matching TRBD2. Trimming at V came to 4 bases and at J to 4 bases, leaving 8 bases not matched to a gene. The CDR3 length is 18 residues. Germline values: CDR1 SGHRS, CDR2 YFSETQ.

The V gene is TRBV9, the J gene TRBJ2-7; the D is unclear. The CDR3 sequence is 14 residues long. Deletions cut 4 bases from V and 3 bases from J, with 14 bases between. Germline V gene sequence: CDR1 SGDLS, CDR2 YYNGEE. Written as DNA, the CDR3 is TGTGCCAGCAGCTCGACCGGAGCCAACTACGAGCAGTACTTC. Its protein is CASSSTGANYEQYF.

The chain uses TRBV27 and TRBJ1-2; D ambiguous. This CDR3 spans 12 amino acids. Germline values: CDR1 MNHEY, CDR2 SMNVEV (reference sequence). With 4 bases removed from V and 8 bases from J, the gap between germline ends came to 11 bases. The CDR3 bases are TGTGCCAGCAGTTCCTTCGGGGTAGGCTACACCTTC. It specifies CASSSFGVGYTF.

Written as DNA, the CDR3 is TGTGCCAGCAGCTCCCGGACAGGGGAGGATGGCTACACCTTC. Its translation is CASSSRTGEDGYTF. This chain links TRBV7-3 with TRBJ1-2; 9 positions match TRBD1. With V trimmed by 4 bases and J by 6 bases, 6 bases remained unmatched. The germline CDR1 and CDR2 sequences are SGHTA and FQGTGA. The CDR3 sequence is 14 residues long.

The chain carries TRBV19 and TRBJ1-2; 7 bases agree with TRBD1. Unmatched junction bases numbered 8, after V lost 7 bases and J lost 6 bases. Germline values: CDR1 LNHDA, CDR2 SQIVND (reference sequence). The CDR3 has 13 amino acids. The CDR3 DNA sequence: TGTGCCAGTACCTCGGACAGGCTCAATGGCTACACCTTC. Its translation: CASTSDRLNGYTF.

The V and J genes are TRBV7-9 and TRBJ2-1; TRBD2 agrees at 10 bases. Germline lookup yields CDR1 SEHNR and CDR2 FQNEAQ (reference sequence). The CDR3 loop spans 15 amino acids. The V and J ends lost 7 bases and 6 bases, in that order; junction bases with no gene match: 9. The CDR3 spells CASNPGTSVRNEQFF. The CDR3 coding sequence is TGTGCCAGCAACCCTGGGACTAGCGTCCGCAATGAGCAGTTCTTC.

This clone was seen only once. The chain recombines TRBV7-3 with TRBJ2-1, with TRBD2 identical over 7 bases. The V gene's germline CDR1 is SGHTA and CDR2 FQGTGA. The CDR3 loop spans 16 amino acids. After removal of 5 bases from V and 6 bases from J, the junction contained 13 bases not matched to a gene. The CDR3 is CASSPGSSGLGNEQFF. The CDR3 nucleotides read TGTGCCAGCAGCCCTGGTTCTAGCGGCCTGGGCAATGAGCAGTTCTTC. The entire variable domain, with the rest obtained from reference TRBV7-3 and TRBJ2-1, is as follows: GAGVSQTPSNKVTEKGKYVELRCDPISGHTALYWYRQSLGQGPEFLIYFQGTGAADDSGLPNDRFFAVRPEGSVSTLKIQRTERGDSAVYLCASSPGSSGLGNEQFFGPGTRLTVL.